A single sample gave rise to the 4 T cell receptor beta chains below, sequenced in a study of blood T cell repertoires in COVID-19 (dated by TCRdb to 2020 to 2021). Libraries were made using the immunoSEQ multiplex PCR assay. TCRdb took over this immuneACCESS table, retaining in-frame rearrangements with V and J assigned. Such tables are incomplete; in checked studies, under half of the missing clones stem from an unresolved V gene, and the remainder is unexplained. The sample table contains fewer than 400,000 clones; only one count was recorded for about nine tenths of them. Around 4.6% of the sample goes to the ten largest clones. The sequenced sample consisted of PBMCs or T cells enriched from blood (not recorded which). Receptors were obtained from a man between 25 and 39 years old who had recovered from COVID-19.

This clone appeared a single time. J is TRBJ2-7 and V is TRBV27, with 8 bases that match TRBD1. Germline CDR1 and CDR2: MNHEY and SMNVEV (reference sequence). With V trimmed by 4 bases and J by 3 bases, 5 bases remained unmatched. There are 14 residues in the CDR3. The chain's CDR3 is CASSSPGQGYEQYF. The CDR3 DNA reads as TGTGCCAGCAGTTCGCCTGGACAGGGCTACGAGCAGTACTTC.

The chain uses TRBV6-2 or TRBV6-3 and TRBJ2-5; 7 nucleotides align to TRBD2. The CDR3 length is 17 residues. CDR1 MNHEY and CDR2 SVGEGT come from the germline V gene. V lost 0 bases, J lost 0 bases, and 7 bases stayed unmatched. The CDR3 reads CASSYSRGRRDQETQYF. CDR3 sequence (DNA): TGTGCCAGCAGTTACTCGCGGGGGAGGAGAGACCAAGAGACCCAGTACTTC.

CDR3 in DNA: TGTGCCACCAGTGATTTGACAGCCGGTGAGACCCAGTACTTC. Protein: CATSDLTAGETQYF. The V gene is TRBV24-1, the J gene TRBJ2-5, with D uncertain. V lost 0 bases and J 5 bases, leaving 9 bases between the germline ends. CDR1 is KGHDR and CDR2 is SFDVKD in the germline V gene. There are 14 residues in the CDR3.

The chain links TRBV15 to TRBJ1-4, with no clear D. The V end lost 0 bases, the J end lost 0 bases, and 8 bases lay between the germline ends. This CDR3 comprises 16 residues. The germline CDR1 and CDR2 sequences are LNHNV and YYDKDF (reference sequence). In DNA form, the CDR3 reads TGTGCCACCAGCAGAGATAGCAGTGCAACTAATGAAAAACTGTTTTTT. Translation gives CATSRDSSATNEKLFF.